This T cell receptor (beta chain) was found in a study of T-cell reconstitution after alpha-beta-depleted transplantation in children. V dropped 3 bases and J dropped 6; count of bases not matched to a gene: 18. CDR1 and CDR2 from the germline V gene are SGHRS and YFSETQ. This CDR3 has 18 amino acids. Construction of the TCRbeta library involved unique molecular identifiers. TCRdb re-analysed the PCR reads in MiXCR, keeping a single row per CDR3 protein. Among about 98,000 distinct CDR3 sequences listed, 20% to 30% were seen once. This clonotype has just a few counts. The sequence derives from a boy between 2 and 10 years old with acute lymphoblastic leukemia, due to receive a stem cell transplant. The V and J genes are TRBV5-1 and TRBJ2-1; 7 bases fit TRBD2. This material consisted of PBMCs, taken before TCRalphabeta/CD19-depleted stem cell transplant. CDR3 coding DNA: TGCGCCAGCAGCTCCTCGATCCCTCTAGCGGAGCCTCCCAATGAGCAGTTCTTC. Amino acid sequence: CASSSSIPLAEPPNEQFF.